This T cell receptor (beta chain) was documented in a study of OX40 agonist ivuxolimab in advanced cancers. The overall study: The study treated patients with ivuxolimab, an agonistic anti-OX40 (CD134) antibody. Participants averaged roughly 57 years of age (range 23 to 79) and were 82.7% male.

Of note for this clone: Its matching antigen is unknown.

Study-wide results and caveats: Clonal expansion from baseline to week 6 occurred in both CD4+ and CD8+ T cells.

On cycle 4 day 1 and cycle 7 day 1, as well as at baseline, blood was sampled. The table came from immunoSEQ multiplex PCR; TCRdb's copy has only in-frame clones and leaves some out. The table includes more than 55,000 clones, more than 75% detected once. This CDR3 is 14 amino acids long. The V end lost 2 bases, the J end lost 7 bases, and 11 bases lay between the germline ends. Germline lookup yields CDR1 MDHEN and CDR2 SYDVKM. This chain links TRBV28 with TRBJ1-4; perhaps TRBD1 as D (5 bases). This sequence originates from an adult with an advanced solid tumor such as melanoma, head and neck, liver or kidney cancer. Sequenced here: CD4+ or CD8+ T cells sorted from blood, sampled in a trial of the OX40 agonist ivuxolimab. CDR3 sequence: CASSLIGGGEKLFF. The CDR3 nucleotides are TGTGCCAGCAGTTTAATCGGGGGAGGTGAAAAACTGTTTTTT.